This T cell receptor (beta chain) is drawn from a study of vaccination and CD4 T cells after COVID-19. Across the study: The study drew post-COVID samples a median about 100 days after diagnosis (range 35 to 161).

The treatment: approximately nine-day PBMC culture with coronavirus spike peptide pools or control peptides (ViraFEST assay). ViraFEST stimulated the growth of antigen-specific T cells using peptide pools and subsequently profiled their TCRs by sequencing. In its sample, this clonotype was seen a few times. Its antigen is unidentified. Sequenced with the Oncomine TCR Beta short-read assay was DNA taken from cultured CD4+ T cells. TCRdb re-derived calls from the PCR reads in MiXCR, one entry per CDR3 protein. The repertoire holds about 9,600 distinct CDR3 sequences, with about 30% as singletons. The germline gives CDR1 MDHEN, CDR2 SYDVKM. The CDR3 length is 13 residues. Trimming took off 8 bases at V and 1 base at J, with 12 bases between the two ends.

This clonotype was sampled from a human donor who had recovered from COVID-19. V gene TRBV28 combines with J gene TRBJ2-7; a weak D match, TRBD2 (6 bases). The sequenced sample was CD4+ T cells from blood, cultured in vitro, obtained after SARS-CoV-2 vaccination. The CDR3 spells CASLRETSYEQYF. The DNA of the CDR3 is TGTGCCAGCTTACGGGAGACTTCCTACGAGCAGTACTTC.